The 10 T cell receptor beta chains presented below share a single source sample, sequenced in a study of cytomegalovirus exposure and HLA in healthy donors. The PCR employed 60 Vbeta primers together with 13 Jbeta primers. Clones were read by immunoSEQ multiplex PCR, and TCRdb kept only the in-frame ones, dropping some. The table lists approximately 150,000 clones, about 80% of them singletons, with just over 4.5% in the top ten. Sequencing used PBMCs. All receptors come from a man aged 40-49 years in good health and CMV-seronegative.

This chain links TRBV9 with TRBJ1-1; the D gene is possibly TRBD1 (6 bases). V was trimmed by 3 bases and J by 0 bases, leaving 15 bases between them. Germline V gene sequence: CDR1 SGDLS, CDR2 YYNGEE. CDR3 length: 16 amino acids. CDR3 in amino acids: CASSARDKYLNTEAFF. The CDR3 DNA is TGTGCCAGCAGCGCCCGGGACAAATACCTGAACACTGAAGCTTTCTTT.

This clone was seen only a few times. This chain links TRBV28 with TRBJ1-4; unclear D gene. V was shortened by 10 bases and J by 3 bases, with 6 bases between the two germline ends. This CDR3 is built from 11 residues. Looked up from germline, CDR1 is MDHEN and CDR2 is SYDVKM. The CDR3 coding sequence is TGTGCCACCCGAGCTAATGAAAAACTGTTTTTT. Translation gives CATRANEKLFF.

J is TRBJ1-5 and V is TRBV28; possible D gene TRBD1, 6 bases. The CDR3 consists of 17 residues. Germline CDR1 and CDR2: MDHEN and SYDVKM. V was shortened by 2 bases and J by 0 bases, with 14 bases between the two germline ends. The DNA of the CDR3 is TGTGCCAGCAGTTTAGGGGGCACGGGCCATAGCAATCAGCCCCAGCATTTT. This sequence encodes CASSLGGTGHSNQPQHF. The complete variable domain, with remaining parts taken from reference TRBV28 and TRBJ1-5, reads DVKVTQSSRYLVKRTGEKVFLECVQDMDHENMFWYRQDPGLGLRLIYFSYDVKMKEKGDIPEGYSVSREKKERFSLILESASTNQTSMYLCASSLGGTGHSNQPQHFGDGTRLSIL.

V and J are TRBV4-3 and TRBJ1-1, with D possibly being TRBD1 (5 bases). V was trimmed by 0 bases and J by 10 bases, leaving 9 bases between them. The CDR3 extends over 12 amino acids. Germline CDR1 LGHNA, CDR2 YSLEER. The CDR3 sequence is CASSQDWGGAFF. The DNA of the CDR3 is TGCGCCAGCAGCCAAGATTGGGGGGGAGCTTTCTTT.

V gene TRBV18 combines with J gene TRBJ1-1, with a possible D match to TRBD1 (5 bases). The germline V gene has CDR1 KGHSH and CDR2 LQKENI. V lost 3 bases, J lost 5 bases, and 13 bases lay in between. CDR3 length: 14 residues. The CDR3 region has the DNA TGTGCCAGCTCACCGTGGAGGGGCGAAACTGAAGCTTTCTTT. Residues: CASSPWRGETEAFF. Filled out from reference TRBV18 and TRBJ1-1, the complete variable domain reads NAGVMQNPRHLVRRRGQEARLRCSPMKGHSHVYWYRQLPEEGLKFMVYLQKENIIDESGMPKERFSAEFPKEGPSILRIQQVVRGDSAAYFCASSPWRGETEAFFGQGTRLTVV.

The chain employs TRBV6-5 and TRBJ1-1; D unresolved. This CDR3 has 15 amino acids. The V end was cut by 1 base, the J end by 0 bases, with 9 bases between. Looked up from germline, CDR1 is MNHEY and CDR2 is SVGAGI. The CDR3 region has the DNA TGTGCCAGCAGTTACTTTGACACCCTGAACACTGAAGCTTTCTTT. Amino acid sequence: CASSYFDTLNTEAFF.

The CDR3 nucleotides read TGTGCCACAAGACCGGGACTAGCGGGGGTCCAGCAGTACTTC. It codes for CATRPGLAGVQQYF. This sequence joins TRBV15 and TRBJ2-7; TRBD2 matches 14 bases. Germline CDR1 is LNHNV and CDR2 is YYDKDF (reference sequence). V shed 9 bases and J 8 bases; nucleotides not matched to a gene: 9. CDR3 length equals 14 residues.

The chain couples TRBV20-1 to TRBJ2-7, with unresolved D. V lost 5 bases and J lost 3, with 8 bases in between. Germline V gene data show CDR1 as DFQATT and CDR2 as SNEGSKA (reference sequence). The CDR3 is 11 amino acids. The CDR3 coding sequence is TGCAGTGCTCAGCTAGTCTACGAGCAGTACTTC. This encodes CSAQLVYEQYF.

The CDR3 DNA is TGTGCCAGCGGCCGGGACATAGCCGAGACCCAGTACTTC. Its protein is CASGRDIAETQYF. The V and J genes are TRBV6-5 and TRBJ2-5, with TRBD1 as a possible D gene (6 bases). Germline V gene lookup returns CDR1 MNHEY and CDR2 SVGAGI. The CDR3 spans 13 residues. V shed 8 bases and J shed 5 bases, with 15 bases lying between them.

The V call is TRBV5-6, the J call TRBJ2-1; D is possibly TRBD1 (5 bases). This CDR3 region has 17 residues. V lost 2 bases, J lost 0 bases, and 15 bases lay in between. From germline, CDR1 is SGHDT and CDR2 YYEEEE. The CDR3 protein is CASSFEDTRSSYNEQFF. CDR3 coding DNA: TGTGCCAGCAGCTTCGAGGACACCCGAAGCTCCTACAATGAGCAGTTCTTC. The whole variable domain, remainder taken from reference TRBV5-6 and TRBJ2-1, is DAGVTQSPTHLIKTRGQQVTLRCSPKSGHDTVSWYQQALGQGPQFIFQYYEEEERQRGNFPDRFSGHQFPNYSSELNVNALLLGDSALYLCASSFEDTRSSYNEQFFGPGTRLTVL.